The 15 T cell receptor beta chains listed next were all sequenced from one sample in a study of shared clonotypes between healthy human individuals. TCRdb's copy holds only in-frame clones and misses some; the assay was immunoSEQ multiplex PCR. The sample carries fewer than 3 million clones, around 90% recorded once. Sample: naive CD4+ T cells from PBMCs. Specified subset: CD45RA+ positively selected. The receptor set was obtained from a man aged 18 to 29 in good health. Some clones in this sample may be carry-over from other donors' samples.

This chain connects TRBV9 to TRBJ2-2; TRBD1 matches 11 bases. This CDR3 is 17 amino acids long. Germline CDR1 is SGDLS and CDR2 is YYNGEE. V lost 6 bases and J lost 4; bases outside the gene matches: 11. The CDR3 sequence is CASTPSTGTGGTGELFF. The CDR3 DNA reads TGTGCCAGCACCCCCAGCACCGGGACAGGGGGCACCGGGGAGCTGTTTTTT.

The V gene is TRBV2, the J gene TRBJ1-1, with D hard to call. CDR3 length: 14 amino acids. The ends were cut back, 7 bases at V and 1 base at J, with 13 bases in the middle. Germline V lookup: CDR1 SNHLY, CDR2 FYNNEI. Written as DNA, the CDR3 is TGTGCCAGCACACGGGCGACCCAGAACACTGAAGCTTTCTTT. This sequence encodes CASTRATQNTEAFF. Full variable domain (missing parts from reference TRBV2 and TRBJ1-1): EPEVTQTPSHQVTQMGQEVILRCVPISNHLYFYWYRQILGQKVEFLVSFYNNEISEKSEIFDDQFSVERPDGSNFTLKIRSTKLEDSAMYFCASTRATQNTEAFFGQGTRLTVV.

The rearrangement uses TRBV25-1 and TRBJ1-3; the D is unclear. Trimming pared 1 base from V and 4 bases from J, leaving 14 bases between. CDR1 and CDR2 (germline): MGHDK, SYGVNS. The CDR3 totals 16 residues. The CDR3: CASSESGRPPGNTIYF. As DNA, the CDR3 is TGTGCCAGCAGTGAATCCGGGCGGCCACCGGGAAACACCATATATTTT. The variable domain in full, completed from reference TRBV25-1 and TRBJ1-3, reads EADIYQTPRYLVIGTGKKITLECSQTMGHDKMYWYQQDPGMELHLIHYSYGVNSTEKGDLSSESTVSRIRTEHFPLTLESARPSHTSQYLCASSESGRPPGNTIYFGEGSWLTVV.

V and J are TRBV11-2 and TRBJ2-1; 7 nucleotides match TRBD2. Unmatched junction bases numbered 1, after V lost 8 bases and J lost 0 bases. The length of the CDR3 is 13 residues. Germline loops: CDR1 SGHAT, CDR2 FQNNGV. The CDR3 bases are TGTGCCAGCGGACTAGGCTCCTACAATGAGCAGTTCTTC. It encodes CASGLGSYNEQFF.

This chain links TRBV5-4 with TRBJ1-1; D ambiguous. Germline lookup yields CDR1 SGHNT and CDR2 YYREEE (reference sequence). V was cut by 0 bases and J by 1 base, with 10 bases left in between. The CDR3 is 15 amino acids. CDR3 region: CASSLETTENTEAFF. DNA of the CDR3: TGTGCCAGCAGCTTGGAGACGACCGAGAACACTGAAGCTTTCTTT. The full variable domain, with the rest looked up from reference TRBV5-4 and TRBJ1-1, is ETGVTQSPTHLIKTRGQQVTLRCSSQSGHNTVSWYQQALGQGPQFIFQYYREEENGRGNFPPRFSGLQFPNYSSELNVNALELDDSALYLCASSLETTENTEAFFGQGTRLTVV.

This sequence joins TRBV28 and TRBJ2-4; D gene unclear. The germline CDR1 and CDR2 sequences are MDHEN and SYDVKM. The CDR3 consists of 11 residues. Between the trimmed V and J ends, which lost 4 bases and 9 bases, there was a span of 7 bases. CDR3 nucleotide sequence: TGTGCCAGCAGTTCCCCCCCCATTCAGTACTTC. Protein product: CASSSPPIQYF.

This clone has just a few counts. The gene calls are TRBV5-1 and TRBJ2-3; no clear D gene. Germline CDR1 SGHRS, CDR2 YFSETQ. The CDR3 covers 15 residues. V was trimmed by 0 bases and J by 1 base, leaving 9 bases between them. CDR3 loop: CASSLELSGTDTQYF. The CDR3 nucleotides are TGCGCCAGCAGCTTGGAGCTCTCCGGCACAGATACGCAGTATTTT.

The J gene is TRBJ1-3, the V gene TRBV5-1; D remains ambiguous. The CDR3 extends over 14 amino acids. Trimming took 2 bases from V and 3 from J, leaving 9 bases between them. Germline-derived CDR1 and CDR2 are SGHRS and YFSETQ. In nucleotides, the CDR3 is TGCGCCAGCAGCTTTTCCGCGGTTGGAAACACCATATATTTT. Residues: CASSFSAVGNTIYF.

The gene calls are TRBV27 and TRBJ2-7, with 9 positions matching TRBD2. Unmatched junction bases numbered 5, after V lost 5 bases and J lost 0 bases. Germline V CDR1 and CDR2: MNHEY, SMNVEV (reference sequence). The CDR3 loop spans 15 amino acids. The CDR3 DNA follows: TGTGCCAGCAGTCGACTAGCGGAAAGCTCCTACGAGCAGTACTTC. Amino acid sequence: CASSRLAESSYEQYF.

The V and J genes are TRBV19 and TRBJ2-3; tentatively, D is TRBD2 (6 bases). This CDR3 has 15 residues. CDR1 is LNHDA and CDR2 is SQIVND in the germline V gene (reference sequence). Trimming shortened V by 7 bases and J by 1 base, and 15 bases separated the two germline ends. In DNA form, the CDR3 reads TGTGCCAGTAAACCCAGTACGGGGGGCACAGATACGCAGTATTTT. Translated, it gives CASKPSTGGTDTQYF.

The V gene is TRBV6-6, the J gene TRBJ2-7, with D tentatively TRBD1 (5 bases). The V gene lost 5 bases and the J gene lost 6 bases, with 20 bases spanning the gap. The CDR3 has 15 residues. Germline CDR1 reads MNHNY; CDR2 reads SVGAGI (reference sequence). The CDR3 DNA sequence: TGTGCCAGCAGTATACCGAGGAAGGGGCCCTCCGAGCAGTACTTC. It translates to CASSIPRKGPSEQYF.

The rearrangement uses TRBV30 and TRBJ1-3, with D perhaps matching TRBD1 (5 bases). Looked up from germline, CDR1 is GTSNPN and CDR2 is SVGIG (reference sequence). The V and J ends lost 0 bases and 4 bases respectively, with 13 bases between them. CDR3 size: 15 residues. CDR3 DNA sequence: TGTGCCTGGAGTGTTGGGGGTGAGAGGGGAAACACCATATATTTT. Protein product: CAWSVGGERGNTIYF.

The chain has TRBV6-6 and TRBJ1-5; 7 bases match TRBD1. This CDR3 comprises 14 residues. J gave up 7 bases and V 5 bases, and 8 bases lay outside the gene matches. In germline, CDR1 is MNHNY, CDR2 SVGAGI (reference sequence). This CDR3 is CASSLQGKEQPQHF. The CDR3 DNA sequence: TGTGCCAGCAGTCTACAGGGGAAGGAACAGCCCCAGCATTTT.

J is TRBJ1-5 and V is TRBV4-3, with TRBD1 matching 9 bases. The V and J ends lost 0 bases and 5 bases, in that order; junction bases with no gene match: 2. CDR1 LGHNA and CDR2 YSLEER come from the germline V gene. This CDR3 contains 15 residues. CDR3 coding DNA: TGCGCCAGCAGCCAAGACGGACAGGGGTATCAGCCCCAGCATTTT. This translates into CASSQDGQGYQPQHF.

V and J are TRBV11-3 and TRBJ2-1; weak D call: TRBD2 (6 bases). V was cut by 5 bases and J by 4 bases, with 12 bases left in between. The CDR3 totals 14 residues. CDR1 and CDR2 (germline): SGHNT, YENEEA. The CDR3 region has the DNA TGTGCCAGCAGCGGGGGGACCTGGTACAATGAGCAGTTCTTC. It is translated as CASSGGTWYNEQFF.